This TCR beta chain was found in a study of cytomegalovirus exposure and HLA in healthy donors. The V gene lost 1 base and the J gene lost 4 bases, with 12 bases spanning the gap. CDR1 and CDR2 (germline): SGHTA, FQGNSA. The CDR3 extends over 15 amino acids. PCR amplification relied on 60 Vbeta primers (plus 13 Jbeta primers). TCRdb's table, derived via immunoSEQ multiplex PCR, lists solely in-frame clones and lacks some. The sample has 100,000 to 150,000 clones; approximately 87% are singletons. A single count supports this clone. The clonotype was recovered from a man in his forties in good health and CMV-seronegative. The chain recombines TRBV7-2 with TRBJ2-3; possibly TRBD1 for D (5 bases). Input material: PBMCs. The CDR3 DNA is TGTGCCAGCAGCTTAGTGGGCCAGGGTGCAGATACGCAGTATTTT. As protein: CASSLVGQGADTQYF.